This T cell receptor (beta chain) was found in a study of CD8 T cells in ankylosing spondylitis. Overall study findings and caveats: Disease-linked clones proved CD8+ and comparatively uncommon in peripheral blood. Matched ankylosing spondylitis synovial fluid reportedly showed significant enrichment of disease-linked clones.

This clonotype was detected only a few times. Its antigen is not identified. This CDR3 is built from 15 residues. Germline-derived CDR1 and CDR2 are SQVTM and ANQGSEA. V trimming: 6 bases; J trimming: 2 bases; junction bases outside the gene matches: 5. Quantitative 5'-RACE with molecular barcodes generated TCR beta libraries. MiXCR was run by TCRdb on the 5' RACE reads, yielding one entry per CDR3 protein. The sample carries 200,000 to 250,000 distinct CDR3 sequences, 20% to 30% recorded once. The TCR was taken from a male donor with ankylosing spondylitis or in good health (not recorded which). The chain joins TRBV29-1 to TRBJ2-1; TRBD2 agrees at 12 bases. Source material: blood, either unsorted or a sorted T cell fraction (not recorded which). The CDR3 sequence: CSVDLAGGPYNEQFF. The DNA for the CDR3 is TGCAGCGTGGACCTAGCGGGAGGGCCCTACAATGAGCAGTTCTTC.